The clone carrying this T cell receptor beta chain was seen more than once but under ten times. The antigen remains undetermined. cDNA synthesis used the whole RNA isolate, giving expressed TCRB sequences. Assay: immunoSEQ multiplex PCR; the TCRdb copy retains only in-frame clones and omits some. The repertoire has about 360,000 clones, roughly 12% of them found once; the top ten carry about 0.01%. The CDR3 loop spans 14 amino acids. V was pared by 0 bases and J by 3 bases, with 10 bases between. CDR1 is SGHRS, CDR2 YFSETQ, per germline. This sample was included in a study of beta chain features in type 1 diabetes. The study's findings and limits: Cells with high TCR expression could be over-represented by cDNA sequencing. Among patients with Type 1 diabetes, TCRB CDR3s were moderately but significantly shorter in every one of the four CD4+ subsets. For patients, the naive, central memory and Treg TCRB repertoires appeared more alike than for healthy donors.

The TCR sequence derives from a woman between 18 and 29 years old with type 1 diabetes. What was sequenced was naive CD4+ T cells from blood. This rearrangement joins TRBV5-1 to TRBJ2-7; D is uncertain. CDR3 amino acids: CASSLGLADYEQYF. CDR3 bases: TGCGCCAGCAGCTTGGGGCTGGCCGACTACGAGCAGTACTTC.